A selection of T cell receptor beta chains follows, all from one sample in a study of control samples from healthy donors and cancer patients. Assay: immunoSEQ multiplex PCR; the TCRdb copy retains only in-frame clones and omits some. This table holds some 140,000 clones, about 94% found once. Sequenced: blood. These TCRs come from a man aged 40-55 years in good health. Both conserved end residues are part of each CDR3. D genes are given only for firm matches. Expanded clones are given a class, and other clones once, few, many or no size at all.

>TRBV10-3|TRBJ2-7|TRBD1|.
TGTGCCATCAGTGAGGGGACAGGGGACTCCTACGAGCAGTACTTC
CAISEGTGDSYEQYF
>TRBV28|TRBJ2-5|TRBD1|.
TGTGCCAGCAGTAACCGGGACAGGGTGGAGACCCAGTACTTC
CASSNRDRVETQYF
>TRBV6-2/TRBV6-3|TRBJ2-7|.|.
TGTGCCAGCAGTGTCGATGGGCTCTCCTACGAGCAGTACTTC
CASSVDGLSYEQYF
>TRBV19|TRBJ1-2|.|.
TGTGCCAGTTCCCCGACAAAAGGGCTCTATGGCTACACCTTC
CASSPTKGLYGYTF
>TRBV28|TRBJ1-2|.|.
TGTGCCAGCAGTAGGTGGGGTATGGGCTATGGCTACACCTTC
CASSRWGMGYGYTF
>TRBV9|TRBJ1-2|.|.
TGTGCCAGCAGCGTAGATACAGGACCCTATGGCTACACCTTC
CASSVDTGPYGYTF
>TRBV6-6|TRBJ1-2|.|.
TGTGCCAGCAGCCCCGAGGGGCTCATTGGCTACACCTTC
CASSPEGLIGYTF
>TRBV6-5|TRBJ1-1|.|once
TGTGCCAGCACCCCCGGAAACCGGGAAGCTTTCTTT
CASTPGNREAFF
>TRBV28|TRBJ1-2|.|.
TGTGCCAGCAGACCGGGGGGGAACAACTATGGCTACACCTTC
CASRPGGNNYGYTF
>TRBV6-5|TRBJ1-1|.|.
TGTGCCAGCCCACCCAGCCTAGACGGGGTCGGTGAAGCTTTCTTT
CASPPSLDGVGEAFF
>TRBV28|TRBJ1-3|.|.
TGTGCCAGCAGTTCGGACAGCCCTGGAAACACCATATATTTT
CASSSDSPGNTIYF
>TRBV6-4|TRBJ2-2|.|.
TGTGCCAGCAGTAAGCCGGGCACCGGGGAGCTGTTTTTT
CASSKPGTGELFF
>TRBV30|TRBJ2-1|TRBD1|.
TGTGCCTGGAGTACAGGGGATGAGCAGTTCTTC
CAWSTGDEQFF
>TRBV5-1|TRBJ2-3|.|few
TGCGCCAGCAGCTTGGGGGCAGGACGCACAGATACGCAGTATTTT
CASSLGAGRTDTQYF
>TRBV27|TRBJ1-2|TRBD1|.
TGTGCCAGCAGTCCGGGACAGGGGCACAACTATGGCTACACCTTC
CASSPGQGHNYGYTF
>TRBV3-1/TRBV3-2|TRBJ2-7|.|.
TGTGCCAGCAGCCAACTTCAACGGGACACCAATTACTCCTACGAGCAGTACTTC
CASSQLQRDTNYSYEQYF
>TRBV5-5|TRBJ1-1|.|.
TGTGCCAGCAGCTTTCAATGGGACCTGAACACTGAAGCTTTCTTT
CASSFQWDLNTEAFF
>TRBV7-2|TRBJ1-6|.|.
TGTGCCAGCAGCTTAGAAGGCCAGGTTTTTAATTCACCCCTCCACTTT
CASSLEGQVFNSPLHF
>TRBV6-1|TRBJ2-1|.|.
TGTGCCAGCAGTGATTGGCAGGGCAACAATGAGCAGTTCTTC
CASSDWQGNNEQFF
>TRBV3-1/TRBV3-2|TRBJ1-6|.|.
TGTGCCAGCAGCCGCCGACGGGGCGAAGGAGGCTCACCCCTCCACTTT
CASSRRRGEGGSPLHF
>TRBV6-5|TRBJ1-3|.|once
TGTGCCTGTTGCTCCGGGACGGCCTCTGGAAACACCATATATTTT
CACCSGTASGNTIYF
>TRBV29-1|TRBJ2-7|TRBD1|.
TGCAGCGTTGACCGACAGGGGCTAGGCCGTTGCGAGCAGTACTTC
CSVDRQGLGRCEQYF
>TRBV7-2|TRBJ2-3|.|once
TGTGCCAGCAGCTTAGCGGGGGGGCAGGTAGATACGCAGTATTTT
CASSLAGGQVDTQYF
>TRBV5-1|TRBJ1-2|.|.
TGCGCCAGCAGTCTGGGGGGGGGCGAAGACTATGGCTACACCTTC
CASSLGGGEDYGYTF
>TRBV28|TRBJ1-1|.|.
TGTGCCAGCAGTTTGGGCCTGAACACTGAAGCTTTCTTT
CASSLGLNTEAFF
>TRBV7-9|TRBJ1-1|.|.
TGTGCCAGCAGCTTAGGTGGCCCGACGGCTGAAGCTTTCTTT
CASSLGGPTAEAFF
>TRBV29-1|TRBJ1-4|.|.
TGCAGCGTGCGGACAGTTGAAAAACTGTTTTTT
CSVRTVEKLFF
>TRBV27|TRBJ2-1|TRBD1|once
TGTGCCAGCAGTCACGGGACAGGGGTGTTCTTC
CASSHGTGVFF
>TRBV6-5|TRBJ2-1|TRBD2|.
TGTGCCAGCAGGGAGGCGGGGGTATACAATGAGCAGTTCTTC
CASREAGVYNEQFF
>TRBV4-1|TRBJ2-1|.|.
TGCGCCAGCAGCCAAGCAGCCCTCAATGAGCAGTTCTTC
CASSQAALNEQFF
>TRBV11-2|TRBJ1-2|.|once
TGTGCCAGCAGCCTACAGGCAGGGCGCTATGGCTACACCTTC
CASSLQAGRYGYTF
>TRBV19|TRBJ1-1|.|.
TGTGCCAGTAGTATTGAGGGGCCAAGGATTATGGCTTTCTTT
CASSIEGPRIMAFF
>TRBV11-2|TRBJ1-1|.|.
TGTGCCAGCAGCTTCGGCGCGAACACTGAAGCTTTCTTT
CASSFGANTEAFF
>TRBV5-1|TRBJ2-3|.|.
TGCGCCAGCAGCGCCAGGGGTGGGTCTAGCACAGATACGCAGTATTTT
CASSARGGSSTDTQYF
>TRBV5-4|TRBJ2-7|.|.
TGTGCCAGCAGCTTGGTTGAGGGTGAGCAGTACTTC
CASSLVEGEQYF
>TRBV3-1/TRBV3-2|TRBJ1-2|.|.
TGTGCCAGCAGCCAAGCTTATACAGGCTACACCTTC
CASSQAYTGYTF